This T cell receptor (beta chain) was sequenced for a study of blood T cell repertoires in COVID-19. The protocol was immunoSEQ multiplex PCR, while the TCRdb copy is restricted to in-frame clones and leaves out a portion. The table includes 150,000 to 200,000 clones, around four fifths detected once. The junction had 8 bases not matched to a gene; V was cut back by 6 bases and J by 9 bases. Germline lookup yields CDR1 SQVTM and CDR2 ANQGSEA. The CDR3 consists of 12 residues. The origin of this receptor is a woman in her thirties or forties with COVID-19, enrolled during active disease. The sample was peripheral blood. The gene calls are TRBV29-1 and TRBJ2-1; 7 bases are shared with TRBD2. The CDR3 is CSVQRGVGEQFF. As DNA, the CDR3 is TGCAGCGTCCAACGGGGGGTTGGTGAGCAGTTCTTC.